This is a list of T cell receptor beta chains from one sample in a study of long-term antiretroviral therapy in people with HIV. The method was immunoSEQ multiplex PCR; TCRdb's version includes in-frame clones alone and lacks a portion of them. The table lists 25,000 to 35,000 clones, around four fifths of them singletons, with about 15% in the top ten. Specimen: unsorted PBMCs, collected 2.9 years after starting antiretroviral therapy. The receptors stem from a man aged 45-60 years with HIV. CDR3s include the opening cysteine and the closing phenylalanine or tryptophan. A D gene is named only where the DNA matches it firmly. Not all rows give a size; the values are once, few, many and, for expanded clones, a class.

d_gene	abundance	v_gene	j_gene	CDR3aa	CDR3nt
NA	NA	TRBV28	TRBJ1-2	CASSPTVYGYTF	TGTGCCAGCAGTCCTACAGTCTATGGCTACACCTTC
NA	once	TRBV29-1	TRBJ2-1	CSVNTDRGEQFF	TGCAGCGTTAATACGGACCGGGGTGAGCAGTTCTTC
NA	few	TRBV7-3	TRBJ2-7	CASSLMRQGGNRTRPYEQYF	TGTGCCAGCAGCTTAATGCGCCAGGGTGGGAACAGGACGCGACCCTACGAGCAGTACTTC
NA	NA	TRBV12-5	TRBJ1-5	CASAWDSNQPQHF	TGTGCTAGTGCCTGGGACAGCAATCAGCCCCAGCATTTT
NA	NA	TRBV11-1	TRBJ1-1	CASSLRGYTEAFF	TGTGCCAGCAGCTTAAGAGGGTACACTGAAGCTTTCTTT
NA	NA	TRBV9	TRBJ1-4	CASSASGEKLFF	TGTGCCAGCAGCGCCTCGGGGGAAAAACTGTTTTTT
NA	NA	TRBV5-1	TRBJ2-2	CASSLIAGSNTGELFF	TGCGCCAGCAGCTTGATTGCGGGGTCGAACACCGGGGAGCTGTTTTTT
NA	few	TRBV19	TRBJ2-7	CASSILLSTGEQYF	TGTGCCAGTAGTATCCTTCTATCGACGGGGGAGCAGTACTTC
NA	NA	TRBV5-4	TRBJ2-2	CASSLATGELFF	TGTGCCAGCAGCTTAGCTACCGGGGAGCTGTTTTTT
NA	NA	TRBV4-2	TRBJ2-5	CASSQDGSGGAKSWTQYF	TGTGCCAGCAGCCAAGATGGGAGCGGTGGGGCCAAGAGTTGGACCCAGTACTTC
TRBD2	few	TRBV7-2	TRBJ2-1	CASSVLAGGFAYNEQFF	TGTGCCAGCAGCGTACTAGCGGGGGGGTTTGCCTACAATGAGCAGTTCTTC